The T cell receptor (beta chain) under discussion was sequenced for a study of cytomegalovirus exposure and HLA in healthy donors. This CDR3 has 15 amino acids. Per germline, CDR1 MGHRA and CDR2 YSYEKL. Primers for the PCR totalled 60 Vbeta and 13 Jbeta. Method: immunoSEQ multiplex PCR; TCRdb's copy keeps in-frame clones and lacks some. The sample shows more than 95,000 clones, around 86% of them seen only once. While unrecorded immune exposures were likely, the donors were nominally healthy when sampled. The chain carries TRBV4-1 and TRBJ2-5; 7 bases fit TRBD2. Near its end, the DNA agrees better with TRBJ2-7, so the J call may be wrong. This TCR came from a man between 25 and 39 years old in good health and CMV-seropositive. Source material: PBMCs. DNA for the CDR3: TGCGCCAGCAGCCAATCCAGGACTAGGACCTACGAGCAGTACTTC. Protein product: CASSQSRTRTYEQYF.